The rows below give T cell receptor beta chains drawn from one sample of a study of cytomegalovirus exposure and HLA in healthy donors. Measured with immunoSEQ multiplex PCR; TCRdb has only the in-frame clones, and not every one. The sample yields some 120,000 clones, over 60% seen once. What was sequenced was PBMCs. The receptor source for this set is a man aged 30 to 45 in good health and CMV-seropositive. The CDR3 runs from the conserved cysteine through the conserved F or W. Each record gives: D gene, V gene, clone size, J gene, CDR3 DNA, CDR3 protein. The D gene is left open where the match is weak. Rows may omit the clone size; those that give it use once, few, many or a size class.

TRBD2,TRBV9,.,TRBJ2-3,TGTGCCAGCAGCGTAGGCAGCGGGGGGGCCGGAACAGATACGCAGTATTTT,CASSVGSGGAGTDTQYF
.,TRBV2,.,TRBJ1-1,TGTGCCAGCAGGGGTACAGCGAACACTGAAGCTTTCTTT,CASRGTANTEAFF
.,TRBV30,.,TRBJ1-2,TGTGCCTGGAGTAAGGGGCTCGGCGGGGGTCGGATCTATGGCTACACCTTC,CAWSKGLGGGRIYGYTF
.,TRBV28,.,TRBJ2-7,TGTGCCAGCAGTTTGAGGCAGGGTTACGAGCAGTACTTC,CASSLRQGYEQYF
TRBD1,TRBV28,.,TRBJ1-2,TGTGCCAGCAGTTCCGGGACAGGGGGCCGGTATGGCTACACCTTC,CASSSGTGGRYGYTF
.,TRBV9,once,TRBJ2-1,TGTGCCAGCAGCGTAGTAGCGGACCCGTCCAGGGAGCAGTTCTTC,CASSVVADPSREQFF
TRBD1,TRBV2,.,TRBJ1-2,TGTGCCAGCAGGGGACAGGAGATTAACTATGGCTACACCTTC,CASRGQEINYGYTF
TRBD2,TRBV6-1,once,TRBJ2-5,TGTGCCAGCAGTGAAAATCAGCGGGGGGTAGGGGAGACCCAGTACTTC,CASSENQRGVGETQYF
TRBD1,TRBV27,.,TRBJ2-5,TGTGCCAGCAGTTTAACCCCGCGACAGGGCCAAGAGACCCAGTACTTC,CASSLTPRQGQETQYF
.,TRBV11-2,.,TRBJ1-6,TGTGCCAGCAGCCAGCAGGGGACCCCGAGCTCCTATAATTCACCCCTCCACTTT,CASSQQGTPSSYNSPLHF